This T cell receptor beta chain was captured in a study of T-cell reconstitution after alpha-beta-depleted transplantation in children. Unique molecular identifiers were incorporated when the TCRbeta library was constructed. Using its own MiXCR run on the PCR reads, TCRdb lists one record per CDR3 protein. Of around 670,000 distinct CDR3 sequences in the sample, under 15% were seen once. This TCR was recovered from a girl aged 2 to 10 with congenital amegakaryocytic thrombocytopenia, due to receive a stem cell transplant. The sample was PBMCs, taken before TCRalphabeta/CD19-depleted stem cell transplant.

CDR3 sequence: CASSQELAYVKNIQYF. The CDR3 nucleotides are TGTGCCAGCAGCCAAGAACTAGCTTATGTCAAAAACATTCAGTACTTC. This chain joins TRBV3-1 and TRBJ2-4; possible D gene TRBD2, 6 bases. V shed 0 bases and J shed 3 bases, with 12 bases lying between them. CDR1 and CDR2 (germline): LGHDT, YNNKEL (reference sequence). The CDR3 runs 16 residues.